Each of the 25 T cell receptor beta chains below was sequenced from the same sample in a study of shared clonotypes between healthy human individuals. This table comes from immunoSEQ multiplex PCR, and its TCRdb copy is limited to in-frame clones, with some not included. The table has more than 400,000 clones, about 96% seen once. Sequenced sample: naive CD4+ T cells sorted from blood. Subset meaning: CD45RA+ positively selected. These receptors all stem from a woman younger than 45 in good health.

J is TRBJ1-5 and V is TRBV10-2, with D maybe TRBD1 (5 bases). V lost 2 bases, J lost 6 bases, and 20 bases lay in between. CDR1 WSHSY and CDR2 SAAADI come from the germline V gene. The CDR3 spans 17 residues. The chain's CDR3 is CASSEDSSSQGFQPQHF. Written as DNA, the CDR3 is TGCGCCAGCAGTGAGGATTCCAGTAGCCAGGGTTTTCAGCCCCAGCATTTT.

The J gene is TRBJ2-7, the V gene TRBV28, with 8 nucleotides matching TRBD2. The V and J ends lost 3 bases and 0 bases, in that order; junction bases with no gene match: 7. This CDR3 region has 16 residues. Looked up from germline, CDR1 is MDHEN and CDR2 is SYDVKM. CDR3 DNA: TGTGCCAGCAGTTTGTCCGGGGGGGGGCCCTCCTACGAGCAGTACTTC. Protein: CASSLSGGGPSYEQYF.

The chain joins TRBV28 to TRBJ2-1; D remains ambiguous. The germline CDR1 and CDR2 sequences are MDHEN and SYDVKM. V was cut by 5 bases and J by 1 base, with 12 bases left in between. The CDR3 sequence is 15 residues long. The CDR3 region has the DNA TGTGCCAGCAGTCTAACGACATTTTCCTACAATGAGCAGTTCTTC. This sequence encodes CASSLTTFSYNEQFF.

The chain is built from TRBV27 and TRBJ2-3; TRBD2 is a possible D gene (5 bases). The CDR3 covers 15 residues. Germline V lookup: CDR1 MNHEY, CDR2 SMNVEV (reference sequence). The V and J ends lost 3 bases and 2 bases respectively, with 12 bases between them. The CDR3 loop reads CASSLERKLTDTQYF. Written as DNA, the CDR3 is TGTGCCAGCAGTTTGGAGCGGAAGCTCACAGATACGCAGTATTTT.

The chain employs TRBV2 and TRBJ1-5; D gene ambiguous. There are 13 residues in the CDR3. With 4 bases removed from V and 2 bases from J, the gap between germline ends came to 6 bases. Germline V gene lookup returns CDR1 SNHLY and CDR2 FYNNEI. CDR3 residues: CASSVEGNQPQHF. For the CDR3, the DNA is TGTGCCAGCAGTGTTGAGGGCAATCAGCCCCAGCATTTT.

The chain links TRBV6-5 to TRBJ1-1, with TRBD1 identical over 10 bases. Germline CDR1 is MNHEY and CDR2 is SVGAGI. This CDR3 has 15 residues. V shed 6 bases, J shed 4 bases, and the junction held 8 bases outside the gene matches. CDR3 in amino acids: CASRPRQGAGTEAFF. The CDR3 DNA reads TGTGCCAGCAGGCCACGACAGGGGGCGGGCACTGAAGCTTTCTTT.

The J gene is TRBJ2-1, the V gene TRBV19, with 9 bases matching TRBD1. V gave up 0 bases and J gave up 7 bases; unmatched junction bases: 10. Germline-derived CDR1 and CDR2 are LNHDA and SQIVND (reference sequence). This CDR3 is built from 17 residues. CDR3 sequence (DNA): TGTGCCAGTAGTATAGATCGGGGACAGGGCGGTTTGAATGAGCAGTTCTTC. Translated: CASSIDRGQGGLNEQFF. Supplemented by reference TRBV19 and TRBJ2-1, the full variable domain reads DGGITQSPKYLFRKEGQNVTLSCEQNLNHDAMYWYRQDPGQGLRLIYYSQIVNDFQKGDIAEGYSVSREKKESFPLTVTSAQKNPTAFYLCASSIDRGQGGLNEQFFGPGTRLTVL.

The chain combines TRBV5-1 with TRBJ2-1, with a tentative D call TRBD2 (6 bases). The CDR3 runs to 14 residues. Germline values: CDR1 SGHRS, CDR2 YFSETQ. V shed 0 bases and J shed 5 bases, with 9 bases lying between them. CDR3 loop: CASSLAVADNEQFF. For the CDR3, the DNA is TGCGCCAGCAGCTTGGCGGTAGCGGACAATGAGCAGTTCTTC.

The count of this clone is one. This sample also contains other DNA sequences that code for the same CDR3. The chain combines TRBV9 with TRBJ2-3; D call uncertain. Germline V lookup: CDR1 SGDLS, CDR2 YYNGEE. Between the trimmed V and J ends, which lost 2 bases and 4 bases, there was a span of 2 bases. The CDR3 consists of 11 residues. CDR3 residues: CASSVADTQYF. The CDR3 bases are TGTGCCAGCAGCGTCGCAGATACGCAGTATTTT.

The chain employs TRBV5-1 and TRBJ2-7; 10 bases map to TRBD2. Germline V gene data show CDR1 as SGHRS and CDR2 as YFSETQ. There are 16 residues in the CDR3. With V trimmed by 2 bases and J by 0 bases, 5 bases remained unmatched. Here the CDR3 reads CASSLGLAASSYEQYF. The CDR3 DNA reads TGCGCCAGCAGCTTAGGACTAGCGGCGAGCTCCTACGAGCAGTACTTC.

Concerning this clone: Other DNA sequences within the sample encode an identical CDR3. This chain links TRBV28 with TRBJ1-2; maybe TRBD1 (6 bases). The length of the CDR3 is 12 residues. Per germline, CDR1 MDHEN and CDR2 SYDVKM. Trimming removed 8 bases at V and 3 bases at J, with 10 bases between. CDR3 nucleotide sequence: TGTGCCAGCTCTACAGGGTACTATGGCTACACCTTC. Translation: CASSTGYYGYTF.

The chain carries TRBV7-2 and TRBJ2-7, with 9 bases aligning to TRBD2. This CDR3 region has 14 residues. The ends lost 7 bases at V and 5 bases at J; junction bases unmatched: 9. In germline, CDR1 is SGHTA, CDR2 FQGNSA. The chain's CDR3 is CASKPSGIDNEQYF. The CDR3 coding sequence is TGTGCCAGCAAACCTAGCGGGATCGACAACGAGCAGTACTTC.

V usage is TRBV11-2 and J usage is TRBJ2-3; D gene uncertain. Germline V gene data show CDR1 as SGHAT and CDR2 as FQNNGV. Trimming removed 5 bases at V and 1 base at J, with 16 bases between. The CDR3 is made up of 16 amino acids. The CDR3 is CASSQNTGEGTDTQYF. The CDR3 region has the DNA TGTGCCAGCAGCCAGAACACGGGCGAAGGCACAGATACGCAGTATTTT.

The chain couples TRBV11-2 to TRBJ1-1; D is possibly TRBD1 (5 bases). Trimming removed 4 bases from V and 8 bases from J, with 17 bases in between. Per the germline V gene, CDR1 is SGHAT and CDR2 is FQNNGV. There are 14 residues in the CDR3. DNA of the CDR3: TGTGCCAGCAGCTCCGTCAAGGGGAGTGCCGAAGCTTTCTTT. This translates into CASSSVKGSAEAFF. Full variable domain (rest looked up from reference TRBV11-2 and TRBJ1-1): EAGVAQSPRYKIIEKRQSVAFWCNPISGHATLYWYQQILGQGPKLLIQFQNNGVVDDSQLPKDRFSAERLKGVDSTLKIQPAKLEDSAVYLCASSSVKGSAEAFFGQGTRLTVV.

The V gene is TRBV2, the J gene TRBJ2-3, with a weak D call TRBD2 (6 bases). The CDR3 extends over 14 amino acids. From germline, CDR1 is SNHLY and CDR2 FYNNEI. The V and J ends lost 8 bases and 0 bases respectively, with 12 bases between them. CDR3 nucleotide sequence: TGTGCCAGCCATAAAGCGGGTAGCACAGATACGCAGTATTTT. Translation: CASHKAGSTDTQYF. The entire variable domain, with the rest obtained from reference TRBV2 and TRBJ2-3, is as follows: EPEVTQTPSHQVTQMGQEVILRCVPISNHLYFYWYRQILGQKVEFLVSFYNNEISEKSEIFDDQFSVERPDGSNFTLKIRSTKLEDSAMYFCASHKAGSTDTQYFGPGTRLTVL.

Regarding this clone: The junction shows a germline mismatch at one end, possibly a read error. V and J are TRBV6-1 and TRBJ1-2, with a tentative D call TRBD1 (6 bases). The CDR3 contains 15 residues. Per the germline V gene, CDR1 is MNHNS and CDR2 is SASEGT. CDR3 region: CASSEETGANYGYTF. For the CDR3, the DNA is TGTGCCAGCAGCGAAGAGACAGGAGCCAACTATGGCTACACCTTC.

The chain uses TRBV28 and TRBJ1-1; weak D call: TRBD1 (5 bases). Deletions cut 2 bases from V and 5 bases from J, with 6 bases between. Germline V gives CDR1 MDHEN, CDR2 SYDVKM. The CDR3 has 12 residues. DNA of the CDR3: TGTGCCAGCAGTTTACCAGGGACTGAAGCTTTCTTT. Amino acids: CASSLPGTEAFF. The full variable domain, in which reference TRBV28 and TRBJ1-1 provide the parts outside the CDR3, is DVKVTQSSRYLVKRTGEKVFLECVQDMDHENMFWYRQDPGLGLRLIYFSYDVKMKEKGDIPEGYSVSREKKERFSLILESASTNQTSMYLCASSLPGTEAFFGQGTRLTVV.

The chain combines TRBV5-1 with TRBJ2-6, with a weak D call TRBD1 (6 bases). Looked up from germline, CDR1 is SGHRS and CDR2 is YFSETQ. CDR3 length: 18 residues. V was trimmed by 0 bases and J by 2 bases, leaving 15 bases between them. The CDR3 sequence: CASSLDPGVRAGANVLTF. The CDR3 nucleotides read TGCGCCAGCAGCTTGGACCCAGGGGTTAGGGCTGGGGCCAACGTCCTGACTTTC.

This chain joins TRBV2 and TRBJ2-7, with 9 bases fitting TRBD2. Germline V lookup: CDR1 SNHLY, CDR2 FYNNEI. V shed 2 bases and J 0 bases; nucleotides not matched to a gene: 8. CDR3 size: 17 residues. CDR3 residues: CASSEQIRLADSYEQYF. The CDR3 DNA reads TGTGCCAGCAGTGAACAAATTCGACTAGCGGACTCCTACGAGCAGTACTTC.

The CDR3 DNA follows: TGTGCCAGCAGTTTTTCGGGGATACAGGATTCCCAATGGATTTTACCCGGGGAGCTGTTTTTT. This gives the protein CASSFSGIQDSQWILPGELFF. The rearrangement joins TRBV27 to TRBJ2-2, with D tentatively TRBD1 or TRBD2 (5 bases each). The CDR3 is 21 residues long. The germline V gene has CDR1 MNHEY and CDR2 SMNVEV (reference sequence). With 3 bases removed from V and 6 bases from J, the gap between germline ends came to 32 bases.

The chain recombines TRBV6-5 with TRBJ1-1; TRBD1 is a possible D gene (5 bases). The germline V and J ends were trimmed by 2 bases and 7 bases, with 14 bases remaining between them. Germline lookup yields CDR1 MNHEY and CDR2 SVGAGI. CDR3 length: 14 residues. As DNA, the CDR3 is TGTGCCAGCAGTTACGGCACCACCGACAGTGAAGCTTTCTTT. It is translated as CASSYGTTDSEAFF.

The CDR3 DNA sequence: TGTGCCATCAGTGAGCCCGGGACTGGGGAGGACACCGGGGAGCTGTTTTTT. It codes for CAISEPGTGEDTGELFF. This chain joins TRBV10-3 and TRBJ2-2; tentative D call: TRBD2 (6 bases). Deletions cut 2 bases from V and 3 bases from J, with 16 bases between. This CDR3 spans 17 amino acids. From germline, CDR1 is ENHRY and CDR2 SYGVKD.

The chain links TRBV18 to TRBJ1-1, with 7 bases identical to TRBD1. Germline CDR1 KGHSH, CDR2 LQKENI. The CDR3 is 16 residues long. The J segment lost 0 bases and the V segment lost 6 bases, leaving 10 bases of the junction unmatched. DNA for the CDR3: TGTGCCAGCTCCAGTAAACTAGGGGGCCTGAACACTGAAGCTTTCTTT. Translating it yields CASSSKLGGLNTEAFF.

The chain is built from TRBV7-2 and TRBJ1-5; no reliable D call. Germline CDR1 reads SGHTA; CDR2 reads FQGNSA. Trimming removed 2 bases from V and 2 bases from J, with 7 bases in between. This CDR3 spans 14 amino acids. CDR3: CASSLYGGNQPQHF. DNA of the CDR3: TGTGCCAGCAGCTTATATGGAGGCAATCAGCCCCAGCATTTT.

The chain combines TRBV28 with TRBJ2-3, with 9 bases matching TRBD2. V lost 4 bases and J lost 2; bases outside the gene matches: 4. Germline CDR1 is MDHEN and CDR2 is SYDVKM. CDR3 size: 15 residues. CDR3 sequence: CASSSLAGFTDTQYF. CDR3 in DNA: TGTGCCAGCAGTTCCCTAGCGGGGTTCACAGATACGCAGTATTTT. The entire variable domain, with the rest obtained from reference TRBV28 and TRBJ2-3, is as follows: DVKVTQSSRYLVKRTGEKVFLECVQDMDHENMFWYRQDPGLGLRLIYFSYDVKMKEKGDIPEGYSVSREKKERFSLILESASTNQTSMYLCASSSLAGFTDTQYFGPGTRLTVL.